This T cell receptor (beta chain) was captured by sequencing in a study of T cell responses to AZD1222 COVID-19 vaccine. On this clone itself: Its specificity is unknown.

General study results and limits: Repertoires in all cases were sampled only once the peak T cell response had passed.

Trimming at V came to 1 base and at J to 2 bases, leaving 7 bases not matched to a gene. Germline CDR1 reads MGHRA; CDR2 reads YSYEKL. This CDR3 spans 17 amino acids. Assay used: immunoSEQ multiplex PCR; TCRdb lists only in-frame clones, some missing. The table lists about 140,000 clones. This chain joins TRBV4-1 and TRBJ2-5; 10 positions agree with TRBD2. The receptor comes from an adult in good health. Material: peripheral blood. The CDR3: CASSQGGLAEEQETQYF. DNA of the CDR3: TGCGCCAGCAGCCAAGGAGGACTAGCGGAAGAACAAGAGACCCAGTACTTC.